The entry that follows covers one T cell receptor beta chain sequence. Its antigen is still unknown. Base qualities are not recorded, but no much larger clone differs from it by a single base. The receptor library was made with the immunoSEQ multiplex PCR assay. TCRdb's version of the immuneACCESS table is confined to in-frame rearrangements and falls short of the full clone set. An unresolved V gene accounts for under half of the shortfall where checked; the remainder is of unknown origin. Present in this sample are tens of thousands of clones, 85% to 90% of which were seen just once. The leading ten clones occupy over 15% of the sample. The junction carries 11 bases between V and J, which are trimmed by 0 bases and 2 bases respectively. Inclusive of the bounding cysteine and phenylalanine, the CDR3 is 17 residues long. Just CDR3 DNA is preserved here, 51 bases in frame from base 1. CDR1 and CDR2 were assigned from the germline V gene as SGHTA and FQGNSA.

The sample originates from a study of radiotherapy plus CTLA-4 blockade in lung cancer (dated by TCRdb to the late 2010s). With regard to the full study: Objective responses were observed in 18% of enrolled patients, and disease control was achieved in around 28%.

The study tested focal radiation therapy combined with CTLA-4 blockade (ipilimumab) in patients with chemo-refractory metastatic non-small-cell lung cancer. The paper as a whole reports these results and caveats: After treatment with radiotherapy and ipilimumab, TCR clones that originated in tumors expanded in peripheral blood. Increased serum interferon-beta after radiation, together with early dynamic changes in blood T cell clones, were reported to be the strongest predictors of response.

This specimen consisted of peripheral blood, obtained from a patient treated with radiotherapy plus ipilimumab. The sequence derives from a human donor with non-small cell lung cancer that progressed on radiotherapy plus ipilimumab. The chain is made from TRBV7-2 and TRBJ2-6, and possibly TRBD2, on 6 matching bases. The CDR3 reads as follows: CASSLAGRNAGANVLTF. The bases read TGTGCCAGCAGCTTAGCAGGGAGGAATGCTGGGGCCAACGTCCTGACTTTC.